The 2 T cell receptor beta chains below all came from one sample that was sequenced in a study of technical replicates of blood from a handful of donors. Here immunoSEQ multiplex PCR was the method, and the copy in TCRdb shows in-frame clones only, minus some. The table records around 69,000 clones, roughly 96% of them present only once. The source material was T cells isolated from PBMCs. The receptors originated from a human donor in good health.

This chain connects TRBV2 to TRBJ1-5; possibly TRBD1 for D (5 bases). Germline CDR1 SNHLY, CDR2 FYNNEI. The CDR3 totals 15 residues. Trimming left V 2 bases short and J 7 bases short, with 15 bases between. The CDR3 nucleotides are TGTGCCAGCAGTGAACGTACCAGGGTAGGGCAGCCCCAGCATTTT. Translated, it gives CASSERTRVGQPQHF.

The rearrangement links TRBV4-1 to TRBJ1-1; tentatively, D is TRBD1 (5 bases). V was clipped by 3 bases and J by 5 bases, with 16 bases between them. There are 15 residues in the CDR3. CDR1 MGHRA and CDR2 YSYEKL come from the germline V gene. The CDR3: CASSHRLAGGTEAFF. In nucleotides, the CDR3 is TGCGCCAGCAGCCACAGACTAGCTGGGGGGACTGAAGCTTTCTTT.